The T cell receptor (beta chain) under discussion was sequenced for a study of T cell repertoires in cytomegalovirus infection. Study context: An indication of both CMV infection and matching HLA type came from public TCR beta signatures. Findings of the study overall: There were HLA-C-restricted CMV-specific TCR beta clonotypes dominating the ex vivo response.

CDR1 MDHEN and CDR2 SYDVKM come from the germline V gene. V gave up 4 bases and J gave up 4 bases, with 10 bases separating them. The CDR3 is made up of 13 amino acids. This clonotype appeared a few times. Antigen unknown. From the reads, TCRdb called clonotypes with MiXCR, one entry per CDR3 protein. The data show tens of thousands of distinct CDR3 sequences, roughly 19% seen once. The sample in question was CD8+ T cells from cultured PBMCs, obtained from culture after CMV antigen stimulation. The chain has TRBV28 and TRBJ1-2, with D uncertain. This receptor was obtained from a human donor in good health (CMV status not recorded). Some clones in this sample may be carry-over from other donors' samples. The CDR3 is CASSWEGPYGYTF. The CDR3 bases are TGTGCCAGCAGTTGGGAGGGCCCCTATGGCTACACCTTC.